The rows below give T cell receptor beta chains drawn from one sample of a study of CD8 T cells in Susac syndrome. TCRdb re-derived calls from the immunoSEQ multiplex PCR reads in MiXCR, one entry per CDR3 protein. The sample has 150,000 to 200,000 distinct CDR3 sequences, over 85% seen once. The sample taken for sequencing was CD4+ T cells from PBMCs. The receptors shown here come from a human donor in good health. CDR3s include the opening cysteine and the closing phenylalanine or tryptophan. D genes are given only for firm matches. Clone size is given for some rows only: seen once, a few or many times, or a class if the clone is expanded.

clone_size: .; j_call: TRBJ2-5; d_call: TRBD1; v_call: TRBV29-1; cdr3_aa: CSVGQGMKETQYF; cdr3_nt: TGCAGCGTCGGACAGGGAATGAAGGAGACCCAGTACTTC
clone_size: .; j_call: TRBJ1-5; d_call: TRBD1; v_call: TRBV29-1; cdr3_aa: CSVGTVSNQPQHF; cdr3_nt: TGCAGCGTGGGGACAGTCTCCAATCAGCCCCAGCATTTT
clone_size: once; j_call: TRBJ1-2; d_call: TRBD1; v_call: TRBV7-9; cdr3_aa: CASSWDRGGGYTF; cdr3_nt: TGTGCCAGCAGCTGGGACAGGGGCGGGGGCTACACCTTC
clone_size: .; j_call: TRBJ2-2; d_call: TRBD1; v_call: TRBV6-4; cdr3_aa: CASRGQGATGELFF; cdr3_nt: TGTGCCAGCAGAGGACAGGGGGCCACCGGGGAGCTGTTTTTT
clone_size: .; j_call: TRBJ1-2; d_call: .; v_call: TRBV9; cdr3_aa: CASSGRGDLNYGYTF; cdr3_nt: TGTGCCAGCAGCGGGCGTGGGGATTTAAACTATGGCTACACCTTC
clone_size: .; j_call: TRBJ1-5; d_call: .; v_call: TRBV20-1; cdr3_aa: CSASTFGGGGNQPQHF; cdr3_nt: TGCAGTGCAAGTACGTTCGGGGGCGGAGGCAATCAGCCCCAGCATTTT
clone_size: .; j_call: TRBJ1-4; d_call: .; v_call: TRBV12-3/TRBV12-4; cdr3_aa: CASSLLGGKGSEKLFF; cdr3_nt: TGTGCCAGCAGTCTCCTGGGTGGAAAGGGTAGTGAAAAACTGTTTTTT
clone_size: .; j_call: TRBJ1-1; d_call: .; v_call: TRBV4-1; cdr3_aa: CASSQVGGEDTEAFF; cdr3_nt: TGCGCCAGCAGCCAAGTTGGAGGGGAGGACACTGAAGCTTTCTTT
clone_size: .; j_call: TRBJ1-4; d_call: TRBD1; v_call: TRBV7-2; cdr3_aa: CASSLGQGSTNEKLFF; cdr3_nt: TGTGCCAGCAGCTTAGGACAGGGCTCAACTAATGAAAAACTGTTTTTT
clone_size: once; j_call: TRBJ2-5; d_call: TRBD2; v_call: TRBV7-8; cdr3_aa: CASSPRVSGTYQETQYF; cdr3_nt: TGTGCCAGCAGCCCTCGGGTTAGCGGGACCTACCAAGAGACCCAGTACTTC
clone_size: .; j_call: TRBJ2-6; d_call: .; v_call: TRBV28; cdr3_aa: CATRAGANVLTF; cdr3_nt: TGTGCCACCAGGGCGGGGGCCAACGTCCTGACTTTC
clone_size: .; j_call: TRBJ2-3; d_call: .; v_call: TRBV7-2; cdr3_aa: CASSLAPSGVDTQYF; cdr3_nt: TGTGCCAGCAGCTTAGCCCCCAGTGGTGTGGATACGCAGTATTTT
clone_size: .; j_call: TRBJ1-2; d_call: .; v_call: TRBV12-3/TRBV12-4; cdr3_aa: CASTRAMLDYGYTF; cdr3_nt: TGTGCCAGCACCAGAGCCATGTTGGACTATGGCTACACCTTC
clone_size: .; j_call: TRBJ1-2; d_call: TRBD1; v_call: TRBV12-3/TRBV12-4; cdr3_aa: CASSLTTGGGGYTF; cdr3_nt: TGTGCCAGCAGTTTAACGACAGGGGGAGGCGGCTACACCTTC
clone_size: .; j_call: TRBJ1-4; d_call: .; v_call: TRBV5-6; cdr3_aa: CASSFGQWGEKLFF; cdr3_nt: TGTGCCAGCAGCTTTGGACAATGGGGTGAAAAACTGTTTTTT
clone_size: .; j_call: TRBJ2-7; d_call: TRBD1; v_call: TRBV30; cdr3_aa: CAWDRGYEQYF; cdr3_nt: TGTGCCTGGGACAGGGGCTACGAGCAGTACTTC
clone_size: .; j_call: TRBJ2-2; d_call: .; v_call: TRBV19; cdr3_aa: CASSDSRGNTGELFF; cdr3_nt: TGTGCCAGTAGTGACAGCAGGGGGAACACCGGGGAGCTGTTTTTT
clone_size: .; j_call: TRBJ2-2; d_call: TRBD1; v_call: TRBV6-5; cdr3_aa: CASSYRGQGASNTGELFF; cdr3_nt: TGTGCCAGCAGTTACAGGGGACAGGGGGCTTCGAACACCGGGGAGCTGTTTTTT
clone_size: .; j_call: TRBJ1-1; d_call: TRBD1; v_call: TRBV20-1; cdr3_aa: CSAKDRGPTEAFF; cdr3_nt: TGCAGTGCCAAGGACAGGGGGCCCACTGAAGCTTTCTTT
clone_size: few; j_call: TRBJ2-5; d_call: TRBD2; v_call: TRBV18; cdr3_aa: CASSPVAGGQETQYF; cdr3_nt: TGTGCCAGCTCACCGGTAGCGGGGGGTCAAGAGACCCAGTACTTC
clone_size: .; j_call: TRBJ1-1; d_call: .; v_call: TRBV11-3; cdr3_aa: CASSREAFF; cdr3_nt: TGTGCCAGCAGCCGCGAAGCTTTCTTT
clone_size: .; j_call: TRBJ2-3; d_call: .; v_call: TRBV29-1; cdr3_aa: CSAPAGWTDTQYF; cdr3_nt: TGCAGCGCCCCAGCAGGGTGGACAGATACGCAGTATTTT
clone_size: .; j_call: TRBJ2-5; d_call: TRBD2; v_call: TRBV29-1; cdr3_aa: CSVERTSGVQYF; cdr3_nt: TGCAGCGTTGAACGGACTAGCGGGGTCCAGTACTTC
clone_size: .; j_call: TRBJ1-5; d_call: .; v_call: TRBV5-8; cdr3_aa: CASRLQEPQHF; cdr3_nt: TGTGCCAGCAGACTACAAGAGCCCCAGCATTTT
clone_size: .; j_call: TRBJ2-7; d_call: .; v_call: TRBV7-6; cdr3_aa: CASSLDAPEGLGYYEQYF; cdr3_nt: TGTGCCAGCAGCTTAGATGCCCCTGAGGGACTGGGATACTACGAGCAGTACTTC
clone_size: .; j_call: TRBJ2-5; d_call: TRBD1; v_call: TRBV6-2/TRBV6-3; cdr3_aa: CASSSGTGGRQETQYF; cdr3_nt: TGTGCCAGCAGTTCGGGGACAGGGGGTCGTCAAGAGACCCAGTACTTC
clone_size: .; j_call: TRBJ1-2; d_call: .; v_call: TRBV3-1; cdr3_aa: CASSLYRAAWIAGYTF; cdr3_nt: TGTGCCAGCAGCCTGTATCGGGCAGCTTGGATAGCTGGCTACACCTTC
clone_size: .; j_call: TRBJ2-1; d_call: TRBD1; v_call: TRBV28; cdr3_aa: CASSFSDRDNEQFF; cdr3_nt: TGTGCCAGCAGTTTCTCGGACAGGGACAATGAGCAGTTCTTC
clone_size: .; j_call: TRBJ2-2; d_call: TRBD2; v_call: TRBV19; cdr3_aa: CASSKGIAGGNTGELFF; cdr3_nt: TGTGCCAGTAGTAAGGGGATAGCGGGGGGGAACACCGGGGAGCTGTTTTTT
clone_size: .; j_call: TRBJ2-5; d_call: .; v_call: TRBV3-1; cdr3_aa: CASSQDKGRAETQYF; cdr3_nt: TGTGCCAGCAGCCAAGATAAGGGGCGCGCGGAGACCCAGTACTTC
clone_size: .; j_call: TRBJ2-6; d_call: .; v_call: TRBV5-6; cdr3_aa: CASSLGASGANVLTF; cdr3_nt: TGTGCCAGCAGCTTGGGGGCCTCTGGGGCCAACGTCCTGACTTTC